The rows below give T cell receptor beta chains drawn from one sample of a study of regulatory T cells in long-lasting Graves disease. TCRdb re-called the multiplex PCR reads with MiXCR, one entry per CDR3 protein. Of approximately 470,000 distinct CDR3 sequences listed, around 16% are singletons. The sample was also reused in another study, on T cells in Graves' hyperthyroidism and ophthalmopathy.

The sequencing here drew on peripheral blood mononuclear cells (PBMCs), taken at new diagnosis, from a patient treated with antithyroid drugs. Receptor source: a man aged 35 to 55 with Graves disease. Both conserved end residues are part of each CDR3. Each record gives: D gene, J gene, V gene, clone size, CDR3 protein, CDR3 DNA. D genes are given only for firm matches. Some rows have no size entry. The others give once, few or many, or a class for an expanded clone.

d_call: -
j_call: TRBJ2-5
v_call: TRBV13
clone_size: -
cdr3_aa: CASSLEAVGTQYF
cdr3_nt: TGTGCCAGCAGCTTAGAGGCAGTTGGGACCCAGTACTTC

d_call: TRBD1
j_call: TRBJ1-6
v_call: TRBV6-5
clone_size: many
cdr3_aa: CASSYPRQGWYSPLHF
cdr3_nt: TGTGCCAGCAGTTACCCTCGACAGGGGTGGTATTCACCCCTCCACTTT

d_call: -
j_call: TRBJ2-1
v_call: TRBV14
clone_size: many
cdr3_aa: CASSRGISYNEQFF
cdr3_nt: TGTGCCAGCAGCCGGGGTATCTCCTACAATGAGCAGTTCTTC

d_call: -
j_call: TRBJ1-2
v_call: TRBV30
clone_size: many
cdr3_aa: CAWSRSGERYTF
cdr3_nt: TGTGCCTGGAGTCGGTCCGGGGAACGCTACACCTTC

d_call: -
j_call: TRBJ2-3
v_call: TRBV4-1
clone_size: few
cdr3_aa: CASSQDLRGDTQYF
cdr3_nt: TGCGCCAGCAGCCAAGATCTGCGGGGAGATACGCAGTATTTT

d_call: TRBD1
j_call: TRBJ1-5
v_call: TRBV5-1
clone_size: many
cdr3_aa: CASSLGGQDNQPQHF
cdr3_nt: TGCGCCAGCAGCTTGGGGGGACAGGACAATCAGCCCCAGCATTTT

d_call: -
j_call: TRBJ2-3
v_call: TRBV6-1
clone_size: many
cdr3_aa: CASSYKGFVDTQYF
cdr3_nt: TGTGCCAGCAGCTATAAAGGGTTTGTAGATACGCAGTATTTT

d_call: -
j_call: TRBJ2-7
v_call: TRBV28
clone_size: -
cdr3_aa: CASSYSLLYEQYF
cdr3_nt: TGTGCCAGCAGTTACTCCTTACTCTACGAGCAGTACTTC

d_call: TRBD1
j_call: TRBJ2-7
v_call: TRBV29-1
clone_size: few
cdr3_aa: CSVADRGRHEQYF
cdr3_nt: TGCAGCGTAGCGGACAGGGGGCGGCACGAGCAGTACTTC

d_call: TRBD2
j_call: TRBJ2-5
v_call: TRBV3-1
clone_size: many
cdr3_aa: CASSAEVAGARSDF
cdr3_nt: TGTGCCAGCAGCGCAGAGGTAGCGGGGGCCAGGTCGGACTTC

d_call: -
j_call: TRBJ1-3
v_call: TRBV6-5
clone_size: -
cdr3_aa: CASSYSTGNTIYF
cdr3_nt: TGTGCCAGCAGTTACTCAACGGGAAACACCATATATTTT

d_call: -
j_call: TRBJ2-2
v_call: TRBV29-1
clone_size: few
cdr3_aa: CSVDSLEGLFF
cdr3_nt: TGCAGCGTTGACTCACTGGAGGGGCTGTTTTTT

d_call: TRBD1
j_call: TRBJ2-2
v_call: TRBV5-1
clone_size: few
cdr3_aa: CASSLNPPGQGDTGELFF
cdr3_nt: TGCGCCAGCAGCTTGAATCCTCCGGGACAGGGGGACACCGGGGAGCTGTTTTTT

d_call: -
j_call: TRBJ2-1
v_call: TRBV7-9
clone_size: many
cdr3_aa: CASSLAGRTSYNEQFF
cdr3_nt: TGTGCCAGCAGCTTAGCAGGGAGGACGTCCTACAATGAGCAGTTCTTC

d_call: TRBD1
j_call: TRBJ2-7
v_call: TRBV18
clone_size: -
cdr3_aa: CASSGTAAYEQYF
cdr3_nt: TGTGCCAGCTCCGGGACAGCCGCCTACGAGCAGTACTTC

d_call: TRBD1
j_call: TRBJ2-7
v_call: TRBV5-5
clone_size: many
cdr3_aa: CASSLGPGQGQNEQYF
cdr3_nt: TGTGCCAGCAGCTTGGGCCCCGGACAGGGTCAGAACGAGCAGTACTTC

d_call: -
j_call: TRBJ1-4
v_call: TRBV5-1
clone_size: many
cdr3_aa: CASSGELSTNEKLFF
cdr3_nt: TGCGCCAGCAGCGGGGAGCTCTCAACTAATGAAAAACTGTTTTTT

d_call: TRBD1
j_call: TRBJ2-5
v_call: TRBV11-3
clone_size: few
cdr3_aa: CASSHRTGEETQYF
cdr3_nt: TGTGCCAGCAGCCACCGGACAGGGGAAGAGACCCAGTACTTC

d_call: -
j_call: TRBJ2-1
v_call: TRBV2
clone_size: many
cdr3_aa: CASSTTLGANEQFF
cdr3_nt: TGTGCCAGCAGCACGACGCTGGGGGCCAATGAGCAGTTCTTC

d_call: TRBD1
j_call: TRBJ2-1
v_call: TRBV6-5
clone_size: many
cdr3_aa: CASSYSGTGDFEQFF
cdr3_nt: TGTGCCAGCAGTTACTCCGGGACAGGGGACTTTGAGCAGTTCTTC

d_call: TRBD2
j_call: TRBJ2-1
v_call: TRBV29-1
clone_size: -
cdr3_aa: CSVPTSGAWDEQFF
cdr3_nt: TGCAGCGTGCCTACTAGCGGGGCTTGGGATGAGCAGTTCTTC

d_call: TRBD2
j_call: TRBJ2-7
v_call: TRBV28
clone_size: many
cdr3_aa: CASSLWGRDSYEQYF
cdr3_nt: TGTGCCAGCAGTTTATGGGGGAGGGACTCCTACGAGCAGTACTTC

d_call: TRBD2
j_call: TRBJ2-3
v_call: TRBV18
clone_size: many
cdr3_aa: CASSPPSGTTDTQYF
cdr3_nt: TGTGCCAGCTCACCACCTAGCGGGACGACAGATACGCAGTATTTT

d_call: TRBD2
j_call: TRBJ2-1
v_call: TRBV5-1
clone_size: many
cdr3_aa: CASSSKRELAGSVEQFF
cdr3_nt: TGCGCCAGCAGTTCAAAAAGGGAACTAGCGGGGTCTGTTGAGCAGTTCTTC

d_call: -
j_call: TRBJ2-5
v_call: TRBV11-2
clone_size: many
cdr3_aa: CASSLSSWRRTQYF
cdr3_nt: TGTGCCAGCAGCTTATCATCATGGAGACGGACCCAGTACTTC

d_call: -
j_call: TRBJ1-6
v_call: TRBV20-1
clone_size: -
cdr3_aa: CSAIDQGRGNSPLHF
cdr3_nt: TGCAGTGCTATTGACCAGGGAAGAGGGAATTCACCCCTCCACTTT

d_call: TRBD1
j_call: TRBJ2-7
v_call: TRBV9
clone_size: few
cdr3_aa: CASSAGGQGAREQYF
cdr3_nt: TGTGCCAGCAGCGCGGGGGGACAGGGGGCTCGGGAGCAGTACTTC

d_call: TRBD2
j_call: TRBJ2-5
v_call: TRBV30
clone_size: -
cdr3_aa: CAWSAIGLAGGPRETQYF
cdr3_nt: TGTGCCTGGAGTGCCATCGGACTAGCGGGAGGGCCCAGAGAGACCCAGTACTTC

d_call: TRBD1
j_call: TRBJ2-1
v_call: TRBV11-2
clone_size: -
cdr3_aa: CASSLGWGQGSEQFF
cdr3_nt: TGTGCCAGCAGCTTAGGGTGGGGACAGGGGAGTGAGCAGTTCTTC

d_call: TRBD2
j_call: TRBJ2-1
v_call: TRBV3-1
clone_size: many
cdr3_aa: CASSQEGGLAGSSYNEQFF
cdr3_nt: TGTGCCAGCAGCCAAGAAGGGGGACTAGCGGGGAGCTCCTACAATGAGCAGTTCTTC

d_call: TRBD2
j_call: TRBJ2-3
v_call: TRBV7-9
clone_size: many
cdr3_aa: CASSFQEREEDTQYF
cdr3_nt: TGTGCCAGCAGCTTTCAGGAGCGGGAGGAAGATACGCAGTATTTT

d_call: -
j_call: TRBJ1-5
v_call: TRBV5-4
clone_size: few
cdr3_aa: CASSLVRVLHQPQHF
cdr3_nt: TGTGCCAGCAGCTTGGTACGGGTCCTTCATCAGCCCCAGCATTTT

d_call: TRBD2
j_call: TRBJ2-1
v_call: TRBV20-1
clone_size: many
cdr3_aa: CSARTAGSSYNEQFF
cdr3_nt: TGCAGTGCTAGAACAGCGGGGAGCTCCTACAATGAGCAGTTCTTC

d_call: -
j_call: TRBJ1-1
v_call: TRBV12-3/TRBV12-4
clone_size: many
cdr3_aa: CASSLGQGLNTEAFF
cdr3_nt: TGTGCCAGCAGCTTAGGGCAGGGGTTGAACACTGAAGCTTTCTTT

d_call: TRBD1
j_call: TRBJ2-5
v_call: TRBV12-5
clone_size: many
cdr3_aa: CASGLARTGWGSQETQYF
cdr3_nt: TGTGCTAGTGGTTTGGCCCGGACAGGCTGGGGATCACAAGAGACCCAGTACTTC

d_call: -
j_call: TRBJ1-1
v_call: TRBV12-5
clone_size: -
cdr3_aa: CASGSGQPNTEAFF
cdr3_nt: TGTGCTAGTGGTTCGGGGCAGCCGAACACTGAAGCTTTCTTT

d_call: -
j_call: TRBJ1-4
v_call: TRBV11-3
clone_size: many
cdr3_aa: CASSPGQTNEKLFF
cdr3_nt: TGTGCCAGCAGCCCCGGACAGACTAATGAAAAACTGTTTTTT

d_call: TRBD2
j_call: TRBJ2-1
v_call: TRBV27
clone_size: -
cdr3_aa: CASRLAGGPLGNEQFF
cdr3_nt: TGTGCCAGCCGACTAGCGGGAGGGCCATTGGGGAATGAGCAGTTCTTC

d_call: -
j_call: TRBJ2-7
v_call: TRBV27
clone_size: many
cdr3_aa: CASRVRGRGSYEQYF
cdr3_nt: TGTGCCAGCAGAGTTAGGGGGAGAGGCTCCTACGAGCAGTACTTC